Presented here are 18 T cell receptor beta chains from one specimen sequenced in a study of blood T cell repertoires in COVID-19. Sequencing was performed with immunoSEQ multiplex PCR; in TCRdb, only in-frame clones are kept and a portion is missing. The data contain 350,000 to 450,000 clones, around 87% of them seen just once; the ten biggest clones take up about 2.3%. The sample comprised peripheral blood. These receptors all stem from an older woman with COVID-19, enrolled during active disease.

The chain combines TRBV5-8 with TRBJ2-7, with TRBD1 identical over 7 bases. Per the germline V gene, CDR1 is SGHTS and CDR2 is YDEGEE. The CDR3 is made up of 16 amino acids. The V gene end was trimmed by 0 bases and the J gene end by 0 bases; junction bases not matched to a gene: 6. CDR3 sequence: CASSLADRLLSYEQYF. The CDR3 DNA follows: TGTGCCAGCAGCTTGGCGGACAGGCTCCTCTCCTACGAGCAGTACTTC. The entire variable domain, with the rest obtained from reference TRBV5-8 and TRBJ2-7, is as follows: EAGVTQSPTHLIKTRGQQATLRCSPISGHTSVYWYQQALGLGLQFLLWYDEGEERNRGNFPPRFSGRQFPNYSSELNVNALELEDSALYLCASSLADRLLSYEQYFGPGTRLTVT.

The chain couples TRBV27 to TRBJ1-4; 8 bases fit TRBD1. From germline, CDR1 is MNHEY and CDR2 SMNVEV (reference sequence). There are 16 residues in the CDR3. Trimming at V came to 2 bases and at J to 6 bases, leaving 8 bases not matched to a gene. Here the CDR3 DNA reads TGTGCCAGCAGTTTACAGGGGGCAGGGACGGATGAAAAACTGTTTTTT. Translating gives CASSLQGAGTDEKLFF.

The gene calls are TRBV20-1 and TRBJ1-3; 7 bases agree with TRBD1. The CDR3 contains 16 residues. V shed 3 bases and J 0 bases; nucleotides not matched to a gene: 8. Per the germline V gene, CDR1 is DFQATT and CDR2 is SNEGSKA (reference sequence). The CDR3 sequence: CSASQFGTVSGNTIYF. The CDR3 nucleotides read TGCAGTGCTAGTCAATTTGGGACAGTCTCTGGAAACACCATATATTTT.

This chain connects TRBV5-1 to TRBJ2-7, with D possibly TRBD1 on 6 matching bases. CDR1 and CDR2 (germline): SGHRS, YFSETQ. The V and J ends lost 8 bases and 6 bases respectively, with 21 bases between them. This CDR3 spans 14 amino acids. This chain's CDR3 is CASGPGTLPLEQYF. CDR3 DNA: TGCGCCAGTGGGCCCGGGACACTTCCCCTCGAGCAGTACTTC.

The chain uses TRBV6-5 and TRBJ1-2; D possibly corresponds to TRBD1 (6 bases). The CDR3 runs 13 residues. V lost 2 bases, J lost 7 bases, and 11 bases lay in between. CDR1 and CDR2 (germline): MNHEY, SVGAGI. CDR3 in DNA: TGTGCCAGCAGTTACGGGGGGGCGGCTGGCTACACCTTC. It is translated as CASSYGGAAGYTF.

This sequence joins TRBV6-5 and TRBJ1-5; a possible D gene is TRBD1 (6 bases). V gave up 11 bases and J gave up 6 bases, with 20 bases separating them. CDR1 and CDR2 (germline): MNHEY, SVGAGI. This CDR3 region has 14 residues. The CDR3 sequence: CAGWTPQQGQPQHF. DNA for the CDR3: TGTGCCGGGTGGACCCCCCAACAGGGTCAGCCCCAGCATTTT.

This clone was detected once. CDR3 nucleotides: TGTGCCAGCAGGAAACAGGGGGCTAACTATGGCTACACCTTC. Amino acids: CASRKQGANYGYTF. V usage is TRBV3-1 (or the pseudogene TRBV3-2) and J usage is TRBJ1-2; 8 nucleotides line up with TRBD1. V dropped 6 bases and J dropped 0; count of bases not matched to a gene: 3. This CDR3 has 14 residues. Germline values: CDR1 LGHDT, CDR2 YNNKEL (reference sequence).

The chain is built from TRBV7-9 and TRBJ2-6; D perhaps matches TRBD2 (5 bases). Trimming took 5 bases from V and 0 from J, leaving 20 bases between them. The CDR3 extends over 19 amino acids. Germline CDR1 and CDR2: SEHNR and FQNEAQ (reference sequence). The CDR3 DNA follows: TGTGCCAGCAGCCCCCGGACTTTAAATGGCATCTCTGGGGCCAACGTCCTGACTTTC. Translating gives CASSPRTLNGISGANVLTF.

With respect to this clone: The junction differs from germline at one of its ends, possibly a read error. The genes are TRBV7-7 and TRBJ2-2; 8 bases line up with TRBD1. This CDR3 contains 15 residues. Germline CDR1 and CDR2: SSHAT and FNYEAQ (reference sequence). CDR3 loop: CASSPTGASTGELFF. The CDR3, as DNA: TGTGCTAGCAGCCCGACAGGGGCGAGCACCGGGGAGCTGTTTTTT. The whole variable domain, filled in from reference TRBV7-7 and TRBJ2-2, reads GAGVSQSPRYKVTKRGQDVTLRCDPISSHATLYWYQQALGQGPEFLTYFNYEAQPDKSGLPSDRFSAERPEGSISTLTIQRTEQRDSAMYRCASSPTGASTGELFFGEGSRLTVL.

The CDR3 DNA is TGTGCCAGCAGTGAAGGGGGGCAGAAAGAGACCCAGTACTTC. Translation: CASSEGGQKETQYF. The chain couples TRBV6-1 to TRBJ2-5; a weak D match, TRBD1 (6 bases). This CDR3 contains 14 residues. V dropped 1 base and J dropped 3 bases, with 9 bases sitting between them. Germline V gene data show CDR1 as MNHNS and CDR2 as SASEGT.

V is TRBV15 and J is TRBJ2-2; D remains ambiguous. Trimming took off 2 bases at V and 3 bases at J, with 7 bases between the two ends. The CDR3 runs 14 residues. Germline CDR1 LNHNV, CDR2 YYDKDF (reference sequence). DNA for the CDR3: TGTGCCACCAGCAGACAGGATTACACCGGGGAGCTGTTTTTT. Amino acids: CATSRQDYTGELFF.

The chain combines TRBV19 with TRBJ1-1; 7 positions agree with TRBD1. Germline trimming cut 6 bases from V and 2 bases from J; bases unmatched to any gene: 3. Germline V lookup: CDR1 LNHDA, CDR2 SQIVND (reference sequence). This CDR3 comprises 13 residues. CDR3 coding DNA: TGTGCCAGTAGATGGGACAGAAACACTGAAGCTTTCTTT. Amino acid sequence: CASRWDRNTEAFF.

The CDR3, as DNA: TGTGCCAGCAGCTCTACTGGACTAGCGGGAGACTCCTACAATGAGCAGTTCTTC. This sequence encodes CASSSTGLAGDSYNEQFF. The chain employs TRBV13 and TRBJ2-1, with 13 bases matching TRBD2. Germline V gene data show CDR1 as PRHDT and CDR2 as FYEKMQ (reference sequence). The V gene end was trimmed by 4 bases and the J gene end by 0 bases; junction bases not matched to a gene: 6. The length of the CDR3 is 18 residues.

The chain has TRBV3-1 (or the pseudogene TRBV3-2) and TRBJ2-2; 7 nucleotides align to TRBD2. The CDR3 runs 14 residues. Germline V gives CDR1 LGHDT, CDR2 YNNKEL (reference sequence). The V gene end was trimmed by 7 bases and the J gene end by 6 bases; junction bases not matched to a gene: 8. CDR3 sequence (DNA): TGTGCCAGCAACAACGGGGGGTCTTCCGGGGAGCTGTTTTTT. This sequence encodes CASNNGGSSGELFF.

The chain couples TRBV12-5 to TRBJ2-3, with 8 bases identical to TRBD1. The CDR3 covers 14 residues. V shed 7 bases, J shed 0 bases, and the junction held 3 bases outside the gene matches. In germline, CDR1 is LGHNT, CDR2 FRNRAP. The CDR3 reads CASAGGLSTDTQYF. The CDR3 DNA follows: TGTGCTAGTGCAGGGGGCCTGAGCACAGATACGCAGTATTTT.

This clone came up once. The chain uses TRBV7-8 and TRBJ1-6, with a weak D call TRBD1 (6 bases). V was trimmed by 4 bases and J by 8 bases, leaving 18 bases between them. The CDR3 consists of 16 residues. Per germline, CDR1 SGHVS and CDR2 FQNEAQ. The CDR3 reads CASSSKHQGIDSPLHF. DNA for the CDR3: TGTGCCAGCAGCTCCAAACACCAGGGGATTGATTCACCCCTCCACTTT. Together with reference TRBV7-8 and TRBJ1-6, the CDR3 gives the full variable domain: GAGVSQSPRYKVAKRGQDVALRCDPISGHVSLFWYQQALGQGPEFLTYFQNEAQLDKSGLPSDRFFAERPEGSVSTLKIQRTQQEDSAVYLCASSSKHQGIDSPLHFGNGTRLTVT.

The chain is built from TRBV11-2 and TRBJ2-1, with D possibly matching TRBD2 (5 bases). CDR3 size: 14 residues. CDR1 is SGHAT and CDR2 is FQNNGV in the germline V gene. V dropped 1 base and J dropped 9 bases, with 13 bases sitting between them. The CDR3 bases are TGTGCCAGCAGCTTAGTACCCCTAGCTGTTGAGCAGTTCTTC. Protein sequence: CASSLVPLAVEQFF.

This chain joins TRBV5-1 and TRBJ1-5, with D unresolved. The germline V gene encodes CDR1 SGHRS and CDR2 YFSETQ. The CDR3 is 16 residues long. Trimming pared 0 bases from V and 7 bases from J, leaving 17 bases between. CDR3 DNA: TGCGCCAGCAGCTTGGACGGACTGACTGCGGGGCAGCCCCAGCATTTT. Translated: CASSLDGLTAGQPQHF. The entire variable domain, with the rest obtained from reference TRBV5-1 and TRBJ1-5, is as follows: KAGVTQTPRYLIKTRGQQVTLSCSPISGHRSVSWYQQTPGQGLQFLFEYFSETQRNKGNFPGRFSGRQFSNSRSEMNVSTLELGDSALYLCASSLDGLTAGQPQHFGDGTRLSIL.